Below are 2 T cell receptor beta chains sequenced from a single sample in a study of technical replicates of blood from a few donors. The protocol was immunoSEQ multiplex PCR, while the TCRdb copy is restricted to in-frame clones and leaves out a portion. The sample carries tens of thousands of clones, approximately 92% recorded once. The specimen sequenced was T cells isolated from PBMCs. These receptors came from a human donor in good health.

The CDR3 nucleotides are TGCAGCGTTGTTAGCAGGGGAGACTATGGCTACACCTTC. Translating gives CSVVSRGDYGYTF. The chain uses TRBV29-1 and TRBJ1-2, with D perhaps matching TRBD1 (6 bases). From germline, CDR1 is SQVTM and CDR2 ANQGSEA. This CDR3 has 13 residues. The V end was cut by 4 bases, the J end by 3 bases, with 12 bases between.

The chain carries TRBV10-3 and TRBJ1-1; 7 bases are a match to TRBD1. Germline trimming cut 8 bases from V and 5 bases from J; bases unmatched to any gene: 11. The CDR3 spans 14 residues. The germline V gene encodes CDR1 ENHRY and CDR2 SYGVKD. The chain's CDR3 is CAIGSDREWTEAFF. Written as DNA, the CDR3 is TGTGCCATCGGGTCAGACAGGGAGTGGACTGAAGCTTTCTTT.